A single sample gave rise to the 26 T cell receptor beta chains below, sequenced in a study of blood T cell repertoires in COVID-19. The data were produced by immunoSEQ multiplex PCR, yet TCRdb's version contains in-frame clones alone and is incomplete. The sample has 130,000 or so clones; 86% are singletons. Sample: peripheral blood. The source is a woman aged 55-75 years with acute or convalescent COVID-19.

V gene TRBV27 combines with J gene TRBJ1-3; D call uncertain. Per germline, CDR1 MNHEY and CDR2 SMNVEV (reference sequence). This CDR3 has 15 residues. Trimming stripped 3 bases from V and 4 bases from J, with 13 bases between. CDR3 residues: CASSLEGAGGNTIYF. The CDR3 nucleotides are TGTGCCAGCAGTTTGGAAGGAGCGGGCGGAAACACCATATATTTT.

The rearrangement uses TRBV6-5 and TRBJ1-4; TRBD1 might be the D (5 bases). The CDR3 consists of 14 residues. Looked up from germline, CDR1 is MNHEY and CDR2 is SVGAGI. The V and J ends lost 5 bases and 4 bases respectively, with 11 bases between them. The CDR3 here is CASSRGGINEKLFF. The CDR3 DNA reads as TGTGCCAGCAGTAGGGGCGGGATTAATGAAAAACTGTTTTTT.

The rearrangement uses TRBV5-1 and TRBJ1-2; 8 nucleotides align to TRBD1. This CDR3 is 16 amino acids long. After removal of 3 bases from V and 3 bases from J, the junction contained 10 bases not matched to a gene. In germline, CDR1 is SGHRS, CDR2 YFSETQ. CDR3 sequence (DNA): TGCGCCAGCAGCTGGGGGTCCACGACAGGGGACTATGGCTACACCTTC. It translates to CASSWGSTTGDYGYTF.

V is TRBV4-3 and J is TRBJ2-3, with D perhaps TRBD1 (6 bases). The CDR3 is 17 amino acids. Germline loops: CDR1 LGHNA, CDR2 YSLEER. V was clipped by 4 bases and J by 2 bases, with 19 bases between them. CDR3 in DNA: TGCGCCAGCAGCCCTTCATCAGGGGAAGGAAACACAGATACGCAGTATTTT. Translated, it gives CASSPSSGEGNTDTQYF.

The CDR3: CSASRGRETQYF. CDR3 coding DNA: TGCAGCGCCTCCAGGGGGAGAGAGACCCAGTACTTC. This rearrangement joins TRBV29-1 to TRBJ2-5, with 7 bases fitting TRBD1. The J segment lost 4 bases and the V segment lost 7 bases, leaving 6 bases of the junction unmatched. This CDR3 has 12 residues. Looked up from germline, CDR1 is SQVTM and CDR2 is ANQGSEA.

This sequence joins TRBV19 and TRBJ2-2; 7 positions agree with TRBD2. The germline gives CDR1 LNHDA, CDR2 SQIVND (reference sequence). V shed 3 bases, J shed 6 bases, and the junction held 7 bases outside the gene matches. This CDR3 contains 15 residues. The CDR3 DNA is TGTGCCAGTAGTATCCAAATGGGGGGGGCCGGGGAGCTGTTTTTT. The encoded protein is CASSIQMGGAGELFF.

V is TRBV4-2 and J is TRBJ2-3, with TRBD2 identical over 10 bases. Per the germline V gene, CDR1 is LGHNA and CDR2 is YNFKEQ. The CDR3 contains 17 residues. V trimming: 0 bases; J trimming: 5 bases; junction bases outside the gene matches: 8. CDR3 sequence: CASSQEWSGGAGDTQYF. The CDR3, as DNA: TGTGCCAGCAGCCAAGAGTGGAGCGGGGGGGCGGGAGATACGCAGTATTTT.

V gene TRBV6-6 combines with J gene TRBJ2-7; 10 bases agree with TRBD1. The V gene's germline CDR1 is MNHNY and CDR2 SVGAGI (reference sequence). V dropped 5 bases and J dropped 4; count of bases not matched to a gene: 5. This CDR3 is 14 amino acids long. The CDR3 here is CASSGTGEGYEQYF. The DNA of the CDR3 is TGTGCCAGCAGTGGGACAGGGGAGGGGTACGAGCAGTACTTC.

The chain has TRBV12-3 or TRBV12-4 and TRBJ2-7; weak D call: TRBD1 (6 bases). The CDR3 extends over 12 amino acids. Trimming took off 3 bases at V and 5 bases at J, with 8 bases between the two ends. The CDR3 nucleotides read TGTGCCAGCAGTTTTACAGGGAACGAGCAGTACTTC. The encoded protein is CASSFTGNEQYF.

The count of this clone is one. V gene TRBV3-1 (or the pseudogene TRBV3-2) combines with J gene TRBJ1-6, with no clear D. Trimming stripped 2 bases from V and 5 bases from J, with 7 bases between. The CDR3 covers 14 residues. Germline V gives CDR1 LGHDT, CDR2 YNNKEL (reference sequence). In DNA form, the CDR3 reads TGTGCCAGCAGCCAACAGGTGAATAATTCACCCCTCCACTTT. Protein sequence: CASSQQVNNSPLHF.

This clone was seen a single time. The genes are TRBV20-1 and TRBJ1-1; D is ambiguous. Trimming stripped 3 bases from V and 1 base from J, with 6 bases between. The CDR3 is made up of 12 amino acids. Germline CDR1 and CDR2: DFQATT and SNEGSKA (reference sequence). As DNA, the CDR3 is TGCAGTGCTAGTGGGCCGAACACTGAAGCTTTCTTT. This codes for CSASGPNTEAFF.

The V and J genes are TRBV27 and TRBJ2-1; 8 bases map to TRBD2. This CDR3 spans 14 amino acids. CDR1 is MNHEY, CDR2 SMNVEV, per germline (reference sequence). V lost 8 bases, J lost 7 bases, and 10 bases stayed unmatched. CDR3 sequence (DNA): TGTGCCAGCTTTGCTAGCGGGTTTGGGAATGAGCAGTTCTTC. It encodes CASFASGFGNEQFF.

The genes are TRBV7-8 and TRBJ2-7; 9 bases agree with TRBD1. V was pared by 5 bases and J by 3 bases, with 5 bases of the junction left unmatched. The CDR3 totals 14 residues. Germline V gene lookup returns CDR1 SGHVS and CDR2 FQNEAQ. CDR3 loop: CASSQRQGVYEQYF. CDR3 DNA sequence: TGTGCCAGCAGCCAGAGACAGGGGGTCTACGAGCAGTACTTC.

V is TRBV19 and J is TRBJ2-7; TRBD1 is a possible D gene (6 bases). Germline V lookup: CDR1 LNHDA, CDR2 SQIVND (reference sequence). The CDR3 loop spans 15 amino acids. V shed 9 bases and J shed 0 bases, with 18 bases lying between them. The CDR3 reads CASSRDTPSSYEQYF. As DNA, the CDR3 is TGTGCCAGCTCCCGGGACACCCCGAGCTCCTACGAGCAGTACTTC.

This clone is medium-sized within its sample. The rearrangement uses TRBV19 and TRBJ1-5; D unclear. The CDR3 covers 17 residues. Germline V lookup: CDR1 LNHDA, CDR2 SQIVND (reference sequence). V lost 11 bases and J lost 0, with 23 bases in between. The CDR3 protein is CAAGGGSGSYSNQPQHF. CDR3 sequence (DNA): TGTGCCGCCGGAGGAGGGAGTGGTAGTTATAGCAATCAGCCCCAGCATTTT.

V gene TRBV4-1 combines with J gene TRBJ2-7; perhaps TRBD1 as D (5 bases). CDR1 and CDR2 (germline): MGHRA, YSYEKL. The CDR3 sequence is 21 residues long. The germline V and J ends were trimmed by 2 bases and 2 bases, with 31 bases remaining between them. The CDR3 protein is CASSQWFREAKTARGTYEQYF. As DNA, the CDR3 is TGCGCCAGCAGCCAATGGTTCAGAGAGGCCAAGACCGCAAGGGGAACCTACGAGCAGTACTTC.

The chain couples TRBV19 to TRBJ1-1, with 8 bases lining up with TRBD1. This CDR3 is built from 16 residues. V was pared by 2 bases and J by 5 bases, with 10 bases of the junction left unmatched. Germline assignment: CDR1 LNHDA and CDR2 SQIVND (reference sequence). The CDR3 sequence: CASSIIGRGLGTEAFF. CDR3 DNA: TGTGCCAGTAGTATAATTGGCAGGGGGCTGGGTACTGAAGCTTTCTTT.

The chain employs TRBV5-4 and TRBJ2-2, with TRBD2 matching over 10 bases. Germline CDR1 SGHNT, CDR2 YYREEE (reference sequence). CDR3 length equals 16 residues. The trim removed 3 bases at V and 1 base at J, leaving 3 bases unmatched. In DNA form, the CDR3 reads TGTGCCAGCAGCTCTCGGACTAGCGGGAACACCGGGGAGCTGTTTTTT. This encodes CASSSRTSGNTGELFF.

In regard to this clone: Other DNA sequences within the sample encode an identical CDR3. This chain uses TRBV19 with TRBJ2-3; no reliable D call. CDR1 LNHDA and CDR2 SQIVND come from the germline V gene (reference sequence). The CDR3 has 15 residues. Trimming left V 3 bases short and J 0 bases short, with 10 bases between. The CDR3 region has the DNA TGTGCCAGTAGTATCCTTGCGGCTAGCACAGATACGCAGTATTTT. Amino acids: CASSILAASTDTQYF.

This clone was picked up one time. CDR3 sequence: CASSQGSSGFYEQYF. The CDR3 DNA sequence: TGTGCCAGCAGCCAAGGATCTAGCGGCTTCTACGAGCAGTACTTC. V gene TRBV3-1 (or the pseudogene TRBV3-2) combines with J gene TRBJ2-7; 7 bases match TRBD2. This CDR3 comprises 15 residues. Germline loops: CDR1 LGHDT, CDR2 YNNKEL (reference sequence). V lost 1 base, J lost 3 bases, and 6 bases stayed unmatched.

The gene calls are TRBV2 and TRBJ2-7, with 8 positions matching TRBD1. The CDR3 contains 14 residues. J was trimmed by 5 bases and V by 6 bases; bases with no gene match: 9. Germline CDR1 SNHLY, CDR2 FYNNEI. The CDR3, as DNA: TGTGCCAGCAGGCCAGGACAGGGCTACCACGAGCAGTACTTC. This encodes CASRPGQGYHEQYF.

The CDR3 is CSVDRPGVRNEQYF. For the CDR3, the DNA is TGCAGCGTTGATCGGCCAGGGGTTCGTAACGAGCAGTACTTC. This chain joins TRBV29-1 and TRBJ2-7; tentatively, D is TRBD1 (6 bases). The germline V and J ends were trimmed by 3 bases and 5 bases, with 17 bases remaining between them. This CDR3 region has 14 residues. In germline, CDR1 is SQVTM, CDR2 ANQGSEA.

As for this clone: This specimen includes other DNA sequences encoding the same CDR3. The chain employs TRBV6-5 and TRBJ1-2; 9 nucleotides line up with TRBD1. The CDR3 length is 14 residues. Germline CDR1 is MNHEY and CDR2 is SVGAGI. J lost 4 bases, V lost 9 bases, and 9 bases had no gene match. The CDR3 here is CASGNRGQLYGYTF. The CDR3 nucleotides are TGTGCCAGTGGGAACAGGGGGCAACTCTATGGCTACACCTTC.

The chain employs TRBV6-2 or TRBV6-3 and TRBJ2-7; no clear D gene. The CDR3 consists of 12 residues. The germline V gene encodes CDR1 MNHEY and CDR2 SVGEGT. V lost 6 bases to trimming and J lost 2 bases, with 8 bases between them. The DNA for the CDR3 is TGTGCCAGCAGCCACTACGCCTACGAGCAGTACTTC. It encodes CASSHYAYEQYF.

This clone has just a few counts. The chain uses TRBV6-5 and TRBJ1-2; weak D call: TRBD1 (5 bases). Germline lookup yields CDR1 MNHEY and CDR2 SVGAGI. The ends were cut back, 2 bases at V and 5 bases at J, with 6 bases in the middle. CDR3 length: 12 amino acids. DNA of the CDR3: TGTGCCAGCAGTTACCAGGGATATGGCTACACCTTC. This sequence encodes CASSYQGYGYTF.

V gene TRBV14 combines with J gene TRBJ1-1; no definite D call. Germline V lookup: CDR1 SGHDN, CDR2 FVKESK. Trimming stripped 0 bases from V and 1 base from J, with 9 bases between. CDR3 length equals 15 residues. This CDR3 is CASSQDLLRNTEAFF. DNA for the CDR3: TGTGCCAGCAGCCAAGACCTTCTAAGGAACACTGAAGCTTTCTTT.